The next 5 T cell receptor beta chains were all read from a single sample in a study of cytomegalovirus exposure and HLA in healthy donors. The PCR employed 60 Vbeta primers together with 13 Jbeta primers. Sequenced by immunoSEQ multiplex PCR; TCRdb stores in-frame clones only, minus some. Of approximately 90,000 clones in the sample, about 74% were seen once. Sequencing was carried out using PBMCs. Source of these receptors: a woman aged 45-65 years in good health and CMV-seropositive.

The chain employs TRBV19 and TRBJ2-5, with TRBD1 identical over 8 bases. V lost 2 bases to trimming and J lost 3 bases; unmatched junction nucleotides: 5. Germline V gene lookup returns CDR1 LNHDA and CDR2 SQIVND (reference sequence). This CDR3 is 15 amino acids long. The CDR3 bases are TGTGCCAGTAGTATAAGGAGACAGGGGAAAGAGACCCAGTACTTC. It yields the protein CASSIRRQGKETQYF. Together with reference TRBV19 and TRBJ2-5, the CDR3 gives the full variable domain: DGGITQSPKYLFRKEGQNVTLSCEQNLNHDAMYWYRQDPGQGLRLIYYSQIVNDFQKGDIAEGYSVSREKKESFPLTVTSAQKNPTAFYLCASSIRRQGKETQYFGPGTRLLVL.

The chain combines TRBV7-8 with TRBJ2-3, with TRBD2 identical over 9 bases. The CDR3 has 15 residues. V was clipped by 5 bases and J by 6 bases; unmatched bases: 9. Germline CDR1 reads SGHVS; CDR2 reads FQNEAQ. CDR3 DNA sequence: TGTGCCAGCAGCATCCTAGCGGGATCTGGGGATACGCAGTATTTT. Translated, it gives CASSILAGSGDTQYF.

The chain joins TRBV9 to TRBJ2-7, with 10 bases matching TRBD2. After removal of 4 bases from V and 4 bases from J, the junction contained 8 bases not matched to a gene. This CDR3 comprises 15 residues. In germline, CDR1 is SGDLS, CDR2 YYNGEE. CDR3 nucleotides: TGTGCCAGCAGCCCCCGGGTAGCGGGAGGTTACGAGCAGTACTTC. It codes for CASSPRVAGGYEQYF. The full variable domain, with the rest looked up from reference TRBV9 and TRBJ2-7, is DSGVTQTPKHLITATGQRVTLRCSPRSGDLSVYWYQQSLDQGLQFLIQYYNGEERAKGNILERFSAQQFPDLHSELNLSSLELGDSALYFCASSPRVAGGYEQYFGPGTRLTVT.

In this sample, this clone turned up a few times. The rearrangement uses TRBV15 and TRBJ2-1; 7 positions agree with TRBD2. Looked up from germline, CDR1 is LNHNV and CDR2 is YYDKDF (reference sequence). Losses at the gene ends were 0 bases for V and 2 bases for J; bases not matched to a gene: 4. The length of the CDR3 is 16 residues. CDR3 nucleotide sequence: TGTGCCACCAGCAGAGAACCGCTAGCGGCCTACAATGAGCAGTTCTTC. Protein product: CATSREPLAAYNEQFF.

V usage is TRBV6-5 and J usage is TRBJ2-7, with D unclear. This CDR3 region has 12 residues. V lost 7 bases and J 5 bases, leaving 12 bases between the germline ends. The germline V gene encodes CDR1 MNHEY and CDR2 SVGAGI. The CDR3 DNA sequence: TGTGCCAGCACCCCCGATCGGGACGAGCAGTACTTC. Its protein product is CASTPDRDEQYF.